This TCR beta chain was identified during a study of T-cell memory formation after mild COVID-19. V lost 3 bases to trimming and J lost 2 bases, with 9 bases between them. The CDR3 has 14 amino acids. CDR1 and CDR2 from the germline V gene are SEHNR and FQNEAQ (reference sequence). TCRdb recomputed calls from the 5' RACE reads with MiXCR, one row per CDR3 protein. The sample yields around 310,000 distinct CDR3 sequences, 20% to 25% seen once. This clonotype was detected ten times or more. The TCR was taken from a man in his late teens or twenties who had mild COVID-19 (a few samples of this study predate the infection). Cell type and time point are not known. This rearrangement joins TRBV7-9 to TRBJ2-3; D is uncertain. The specimen sequenced was PBMCs or a T cell subset sorted from them (not recorded which). CDR3 sequence reads: CASSFGFDTDTQYF. The CDR3 region has the DNA TGTGCCAGCAGCTTCGGTTTCGACACAGATACGCAGTATTTT.